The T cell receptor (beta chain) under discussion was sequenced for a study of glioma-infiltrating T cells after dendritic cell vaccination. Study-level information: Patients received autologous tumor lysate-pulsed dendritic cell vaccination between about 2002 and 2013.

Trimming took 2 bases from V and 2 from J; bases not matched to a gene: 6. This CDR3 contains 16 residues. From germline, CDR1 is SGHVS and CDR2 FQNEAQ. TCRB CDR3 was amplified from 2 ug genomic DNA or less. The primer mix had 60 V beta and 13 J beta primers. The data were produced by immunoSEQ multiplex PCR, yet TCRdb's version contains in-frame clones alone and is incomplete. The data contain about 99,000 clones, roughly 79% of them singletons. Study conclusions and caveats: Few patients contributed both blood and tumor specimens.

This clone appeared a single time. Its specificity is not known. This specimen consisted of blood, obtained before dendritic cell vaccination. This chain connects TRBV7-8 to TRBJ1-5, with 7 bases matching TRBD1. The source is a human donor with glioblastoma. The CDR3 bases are TGTGCCAGCAGCTTACTGCGGACAGGCGGCAATCAGCCCCAGCATTTT. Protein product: CASSLLRTGGNQPQHF. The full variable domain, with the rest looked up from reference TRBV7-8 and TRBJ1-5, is GAGVSQSPRYKVAKRGQDVALRCDPISGHVSLFWYQQALGQGPEFLTYFQNEAQLDKSGLPSDRFFAERPEGSVSTLKIQRTQQEDSAVYLCASSLLRTGGNQPQHFGDGTRLSIL.